What follows are 9 T cell receptor beta chains derived from one specimen sequenced in a study of blood T cell repertoires in COVID-19. Using immunoSEQ multiplex PCR, the repertoire was profiled, and TCRdb retains in-frame clones only, with some absent. The sample yields about 400,000 clones, 88% seen once. The source material was PBMCs or T cells enriched from blood (not recorded which). All receptors come from a woman in her forties with acute COVID-19.

This clone was seen repeatedly, ten times or more. J is TRBJ1-3 and V is TRBV6-5; D gene unclear. V was cut by 8 bases and J by 0 bases, with 8 bases left in between. The CDR3 is 13 residues long. Looked up from germline, CDR1 is MNHEY and CDR2 is SVGAGI. The DNA for the CDR3 is TGTGCCAGCCATAGTTCCTCTGGAAACACCATATATTTT. It yields the protein CASHSSSGNTIYF.

V is TRBV7-7 and J is TRBJ2-3; 10 nucleotides align to TRBD2. Germline CDR1 SSHAT, CDR2 FNYEAQ (reference sequence). The CDR3 extends over 16 amino acids. V was pared by 5 bases and J by 4 bases, with 9 bases of the junction left unmatched. The CDR3: CASSPGTSVMADTQYF. The DNA of the CDR3 is TGTGCCAGCAGCCCAGGGACTAGCGTAATGGCAGATACGCAGTATTTT.

This sequence joins TRBV7-8 and TRBJ2-3; no clear D. This CDR3 has 15 amino acids. The V end lost 1 base, the J end lost 0 bases, and 8 bases lay between the germline ends. Germline values: CDR1 SGHVS, CDR2 FQNEAQ. CDR3 nucleotides: TGTGCCAGCAGCTTAGTGCTACCGAGCACAGATACGCAGTATTTT. The encoded protein is CASSLVLPSTDTQYF.

This chain connects TRBV10-2 to TRBJ2-2; D possibly corresponds to TRBD2 (5 bases). Trimming took 9 bases from V and 1 from J, leaving 15 bases between them. The germline CDR1 and CDR2 sequences are WSHSY and SAAADI. CDR3 length equals 15 residues. The CDR3 sequence is CASSGESLNTGELFF. The CDR3 coding sequence is TGCGCCAGTTCCGGGGAGTCCTTGAACACCGGGGAGCTGTTTTTT.

V is TRBV7-9 and J is TRBJ1-4, with a weak D call TRBD1 (5 bases). Trimming stripped 5 bases from V and 8 bases from J, with 18 bases between. Germline V lookup: CDR1 SEHNR, CDR2 FQNEAQ (reference sequence). The CDR3 is 15 amino acids. The CDR3: CASSQGVWADEKLFF. CDR3 sequence (DNA): TGTGCCAGCAGCCAGGGTGTATGGGCCGACGAAAAACTGTTTTTT.

The chain joins TRBV7-2 to TRBJ1-1; D is unclear. Germline CDR1 is SGHTA and CDR2 is FQGNSA. CDR3 length: 15 amino acids. V lost 3 bases and J 1 base, leaving 12 bases between the germline ends. CDR3 bases: TGTGCCAGCAGCTTTTGGTTTTTAGAGAACACTGAAGCTTTCTTT. Its protein is CASSFWFLENTEAFF. The full variable domain, completed using reference TRBV7-2 and TRBJ1-1, is GAGVSQSPSNKVTEKGKDVELRCDPISGHTALYWYRQSLGQGLEFLIYFQGNSAPDKSGLPSDRFSAERTGGSVSTLTIQRTQQEDSAVYLCASSFWFLENTEAFFGQGTRLTVV.

This clone came up a few times. This chain links TRBV3-1 (or the pseudogene TRBV3-2) with TRBJ1-1, with D unresolved. V was shortened by 0 bases and J by 0 bases, with 5 bases between the two germline ends. Germline V gives CDR1 LGHDT, CDR2 YNNKEL (reference sequence). The CDR3 sequence is 14 residues long. The CDR3 DNA is TGTGCCAGCAGCCAAGATCCGGTGAACACTGAAGCTTTCTTT. This encodes CASSQDPVNTEAFF.

The gene calls are TRBV9 and TRBJ1-1; TRBD1 matches 12 bases. The germline CDR1 and CDR2 sequences are SGDLS and YYNGEE. The CDR3 runs to 16 residues. J gave up 4 bases and V 4 bases, and 8 bases lay outside the gene matches. The CDR3 sequence is CASSINPGQGATEAFF. CDR3 sequence (DNA): TGTGCCAGCAGCATTAACCCGGGACAGGGGGCCACTGAAGCTTTCTTT.

The J gene is TRBJ2-5, the V gene TRBV29-1; D gene unclear. Germline CDR1 and CDR2: SQVTM and ANQGSEA. The CDR3 extends over 13 amino acids. Trimming removed 2 bases from V and 3 bases from J, with 10 bases in between. As DNA, the CDR3 is TGCAGCGTTGAAAGTAACGCGGAAGAGACCCAGTACTTC. The encoded protein is CSVESNAEETQYF.